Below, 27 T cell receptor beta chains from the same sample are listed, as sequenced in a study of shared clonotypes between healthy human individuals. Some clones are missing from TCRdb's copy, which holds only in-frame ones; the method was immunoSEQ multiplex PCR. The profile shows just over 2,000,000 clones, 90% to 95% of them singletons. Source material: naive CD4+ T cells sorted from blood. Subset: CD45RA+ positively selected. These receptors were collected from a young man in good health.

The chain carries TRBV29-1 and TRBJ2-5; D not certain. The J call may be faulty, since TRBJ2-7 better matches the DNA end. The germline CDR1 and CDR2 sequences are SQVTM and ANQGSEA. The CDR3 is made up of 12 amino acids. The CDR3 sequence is CSVEDGPYEQYF. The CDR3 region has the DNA TGCAGCGTTGAAGACGGGCCCTACGAGCAGTACTTC.

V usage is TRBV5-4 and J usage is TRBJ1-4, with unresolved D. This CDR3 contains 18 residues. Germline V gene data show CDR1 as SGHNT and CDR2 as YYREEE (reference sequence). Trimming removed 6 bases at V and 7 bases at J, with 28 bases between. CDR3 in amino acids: CASTTTSGPSLRAEKLFF. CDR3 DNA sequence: TGTGCCAGCACCACTACCTCCGGGCCCTCCTTGCGGGCTGAAAAACTGTTTTTT.

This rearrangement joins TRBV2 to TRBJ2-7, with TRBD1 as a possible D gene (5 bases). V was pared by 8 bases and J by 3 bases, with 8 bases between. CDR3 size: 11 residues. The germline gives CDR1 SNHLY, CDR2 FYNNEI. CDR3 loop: CASGAYYEQYF. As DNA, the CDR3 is TGTGCCAGCGGGGCTTACTACGAGCAGTACTTC.

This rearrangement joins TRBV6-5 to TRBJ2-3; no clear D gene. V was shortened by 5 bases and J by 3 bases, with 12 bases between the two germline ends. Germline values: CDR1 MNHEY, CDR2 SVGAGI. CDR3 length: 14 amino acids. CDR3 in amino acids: CASSAPLGTDTQYF. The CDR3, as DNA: TGTGCCAGCAGTGCGCCGTTAGGGACAGATACGCAGTATTTT.

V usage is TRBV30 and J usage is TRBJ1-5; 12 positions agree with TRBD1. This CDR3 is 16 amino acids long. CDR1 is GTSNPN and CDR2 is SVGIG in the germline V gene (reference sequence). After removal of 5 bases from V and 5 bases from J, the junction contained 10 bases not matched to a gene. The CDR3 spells CAWSDGGQGAHQPQHF. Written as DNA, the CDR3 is TGTGCCTGGTCCGACGGGGGACAGGGGGCCCATCAGCCCCAGCATTTT.

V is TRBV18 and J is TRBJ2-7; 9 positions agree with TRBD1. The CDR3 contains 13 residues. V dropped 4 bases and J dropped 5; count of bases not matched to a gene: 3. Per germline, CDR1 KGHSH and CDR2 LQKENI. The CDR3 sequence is CASSRTGADEQYF. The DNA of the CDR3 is TGTGCCAGCTCACGGACAGGGGCCGACGAGCAGTACTTC.

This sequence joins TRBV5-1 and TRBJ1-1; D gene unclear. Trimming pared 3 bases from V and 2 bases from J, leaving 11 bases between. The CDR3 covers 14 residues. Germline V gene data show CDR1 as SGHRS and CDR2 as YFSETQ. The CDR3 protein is CASSSSALNTEAFF. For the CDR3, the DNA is TGCGCCAGCAGCTCCAGCGCCCTAAACACTGAAGCTTTCTTT.

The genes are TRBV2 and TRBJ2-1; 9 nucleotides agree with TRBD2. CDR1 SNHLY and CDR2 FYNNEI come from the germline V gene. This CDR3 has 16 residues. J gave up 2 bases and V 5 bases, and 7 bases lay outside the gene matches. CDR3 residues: CASSTLAGITYNEQFF. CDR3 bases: TGTGCCAGCAGTACTCTAGCGGGGATAACCTACAATGAGCAGTTCTTC.

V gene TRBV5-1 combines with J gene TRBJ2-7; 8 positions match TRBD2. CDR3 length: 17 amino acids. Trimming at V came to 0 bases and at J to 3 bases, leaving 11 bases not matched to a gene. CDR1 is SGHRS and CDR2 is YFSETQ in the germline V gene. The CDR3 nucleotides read TGCGCCAGCAGCTTGGGCAGTAGCGGGATCACGGTCTACGAGCAGTACTTC. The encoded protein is CASSLGSSGITVYEQYF. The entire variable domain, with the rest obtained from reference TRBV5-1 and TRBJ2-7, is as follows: KAGVTQTPRYLIKTRGQQVTLSCSPISGHRSVSWYQQTPGQGLQFLFEYFSETQRNKGNFPGRFSGRQFSNSRSEMNVSTLELGDSALYLCASSLGSSGITVYEQYFGPGTRLTVT.

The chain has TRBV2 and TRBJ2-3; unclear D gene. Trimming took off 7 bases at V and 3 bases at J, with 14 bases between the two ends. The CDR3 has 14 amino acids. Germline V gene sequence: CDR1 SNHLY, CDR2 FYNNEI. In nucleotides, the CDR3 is TGTGCCAGCAACGTCTTCCTGGGGACAGATACGCAGTATTTT. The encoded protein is CASNVFLGTDTQYF.

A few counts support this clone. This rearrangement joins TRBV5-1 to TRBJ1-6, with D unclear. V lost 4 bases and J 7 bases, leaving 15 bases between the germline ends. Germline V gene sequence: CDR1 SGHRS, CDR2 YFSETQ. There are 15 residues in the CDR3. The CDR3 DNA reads TGCGCCAGCAGCGCCCCCTCAACAAGGAATTCACCCCTCCACTTT. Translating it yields CASSAPSTRNSPLHF.

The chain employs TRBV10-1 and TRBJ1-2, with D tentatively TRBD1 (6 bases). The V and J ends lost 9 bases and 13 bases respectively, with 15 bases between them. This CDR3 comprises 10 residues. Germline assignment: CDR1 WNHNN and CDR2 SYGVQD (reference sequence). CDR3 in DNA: TGCGCCAGGAAACAGGGATACTCCACCTTC. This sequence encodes CARKQGYSTF.

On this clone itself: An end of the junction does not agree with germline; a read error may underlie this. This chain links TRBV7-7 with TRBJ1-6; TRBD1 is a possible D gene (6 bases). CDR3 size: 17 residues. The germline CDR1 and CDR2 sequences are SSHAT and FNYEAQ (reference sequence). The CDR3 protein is CASSFVQGRRHNSPLHF. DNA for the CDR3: TGTGCTAGCAGCTTTGTGCAGGGGCGCCGCCATAATTCACCCCTCCACTTT.

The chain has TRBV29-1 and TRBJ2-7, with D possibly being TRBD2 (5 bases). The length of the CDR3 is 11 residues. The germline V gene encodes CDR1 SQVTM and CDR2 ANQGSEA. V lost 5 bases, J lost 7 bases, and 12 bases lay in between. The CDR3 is CSVRSGVEQYF. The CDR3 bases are TGCAGCGTTCGGTCCGGGGTGGAGCAGTACTTC.

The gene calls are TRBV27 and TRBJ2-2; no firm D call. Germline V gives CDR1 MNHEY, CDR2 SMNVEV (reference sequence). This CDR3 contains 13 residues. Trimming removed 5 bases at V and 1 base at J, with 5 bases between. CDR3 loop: CASSTLNTGELFF. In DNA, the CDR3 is TGTGCCAGCAGTACGTTGAACACCGGGGAGCTGTTTTTT.

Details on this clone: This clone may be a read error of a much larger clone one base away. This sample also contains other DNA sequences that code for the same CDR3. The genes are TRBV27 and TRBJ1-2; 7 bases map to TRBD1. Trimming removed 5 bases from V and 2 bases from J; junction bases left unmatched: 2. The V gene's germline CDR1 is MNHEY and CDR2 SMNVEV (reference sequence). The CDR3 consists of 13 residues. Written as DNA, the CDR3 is TGTGCCAGCAGTCTACAGGGGAACTATGGCTACACCTTC. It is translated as CASSLQGNYGYTF.

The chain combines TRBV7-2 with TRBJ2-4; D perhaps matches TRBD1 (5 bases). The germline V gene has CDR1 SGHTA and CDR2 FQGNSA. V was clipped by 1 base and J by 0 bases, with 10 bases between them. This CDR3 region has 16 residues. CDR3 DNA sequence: TGTGCCAGCAGCTTAGTGGGGCGAGTAGCCAAAAACATTCAGTACTTC. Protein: CASSLVGRVAKNIQYF. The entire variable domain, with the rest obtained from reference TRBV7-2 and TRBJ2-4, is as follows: GAGVSQSPSNKVTEKGKDVELRCDPISGHTALYWYRQSLGQGLEFLIYFQGNSAPDKSGLPSDRFSAERTGGSVSTLTIQRTQQEDSAVYLCASSLVGRVAKNIQYFGAGTRLSVL.

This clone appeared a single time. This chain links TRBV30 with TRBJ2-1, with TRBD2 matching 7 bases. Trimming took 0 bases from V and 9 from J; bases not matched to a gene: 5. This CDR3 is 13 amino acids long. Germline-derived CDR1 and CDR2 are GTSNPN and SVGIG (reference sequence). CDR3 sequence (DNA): TGTGCCTGGAGTGTGGCGGGAGAGAGTGAGCAGTTCTTC. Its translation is CAWSVAGESEQFF.

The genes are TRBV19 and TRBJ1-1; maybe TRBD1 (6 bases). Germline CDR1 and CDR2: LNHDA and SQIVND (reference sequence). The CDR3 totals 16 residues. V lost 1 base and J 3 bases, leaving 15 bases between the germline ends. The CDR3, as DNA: TGTGCCAGTAGTATAGGCGCAGGGGCGGAGTACACTGAAGCTTTCTTT. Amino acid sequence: CASSIGAGAEYTEAFF.

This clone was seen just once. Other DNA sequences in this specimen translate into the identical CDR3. CDR3 DNA sequence: TGTGCCAGCAGCTCAGGGGGCCCCTACGAGCAGTACTTC. As protein: CASSSGGPYEQYF. This chain uses TRBV7-9 with TRBJ2-7; 8 nucleotides line up with TRBD1. The CDR3 is 13 amino acids. After removal of 4 bases from V and 2 bases from J, the junction contained 1 base not matched to a gene. Germline V CDR1 and CDR2: SEHNR, FQNEAQ (reference sequence).

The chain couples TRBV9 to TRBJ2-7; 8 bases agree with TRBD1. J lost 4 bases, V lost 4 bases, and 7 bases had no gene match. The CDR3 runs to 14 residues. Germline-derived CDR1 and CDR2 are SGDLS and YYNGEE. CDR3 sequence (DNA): TGTGCCAGCAGCCTCCAGGGGGCCCCTTACGAGCAGTACTTC. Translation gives CASSLQGAPYEQYF.

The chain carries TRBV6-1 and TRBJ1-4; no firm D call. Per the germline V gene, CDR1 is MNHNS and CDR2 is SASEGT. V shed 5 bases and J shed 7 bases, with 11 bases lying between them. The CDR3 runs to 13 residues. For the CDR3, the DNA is TGTGCCAGCAGTCCATTATGGGGTGAAAAACTGTTTTTT. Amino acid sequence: CASSPLWGEKLFF.

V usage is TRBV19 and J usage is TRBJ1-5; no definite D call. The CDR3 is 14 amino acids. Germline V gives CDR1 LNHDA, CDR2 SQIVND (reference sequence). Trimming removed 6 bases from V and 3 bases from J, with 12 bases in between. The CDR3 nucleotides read TGTGCCAGTAGGGATGAACAAAACAATCAGCCCCAGCATTTT. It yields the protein CASRDEQNNQPQHF.

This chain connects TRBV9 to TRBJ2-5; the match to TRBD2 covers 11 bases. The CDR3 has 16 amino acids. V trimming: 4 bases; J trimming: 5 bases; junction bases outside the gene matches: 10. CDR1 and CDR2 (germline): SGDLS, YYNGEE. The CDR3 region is CASSPDSGGARETQYF. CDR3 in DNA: TGTGCCAGCAGCCCTGATAGCGGGGGGGCTCGGGAGACCCAGTACTTC. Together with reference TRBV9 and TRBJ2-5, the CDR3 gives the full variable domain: DSGVTQTPKHLITATGQRVTLRCSPRSGDLSVYWYQQSLDQGLQFLIQYYNGEERAKGNILERFSAQQFPDLHSELNLSSLELGDSALYFCASSPDSGGARETQYFGPGTRLLVL.

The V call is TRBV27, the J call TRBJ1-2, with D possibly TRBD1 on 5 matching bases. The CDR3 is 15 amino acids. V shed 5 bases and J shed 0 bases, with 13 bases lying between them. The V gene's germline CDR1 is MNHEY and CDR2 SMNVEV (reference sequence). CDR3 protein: CASSLQAMTNYGYTF. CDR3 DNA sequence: TGTGCCAGCAGTCTACAGGCTATGACTAACTATGGCTACACCTTC.

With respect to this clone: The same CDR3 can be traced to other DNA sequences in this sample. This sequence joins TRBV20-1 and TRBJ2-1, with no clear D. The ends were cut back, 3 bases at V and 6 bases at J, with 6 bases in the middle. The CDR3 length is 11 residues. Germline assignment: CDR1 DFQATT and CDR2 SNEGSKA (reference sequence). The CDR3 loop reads CSASNSNEQFF. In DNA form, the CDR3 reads TGCAGTGCTAGTAACAGCAATGAGCAGTTCTTC.

CDR3 in amino acids: CASSIWPSNYGYTF. The CDR3 bases are TGTGCCAGTAGTATCTGGCCCTCCAACTATGGCTACACCTTC. This rearrangement joins TRBV19 to TRBJ1-2; D is unclear. There are 14 residues in the CDR3. V was clipped by 3 bases and J by 2 bases, with 10 bases between them. The V gene's germline CDR1 is LNHDA and CDR2 SQIVND (reference sequence).